Listed below are T cell receptor beta chains from one sample, sequenced in a study of regulatory T cells in long-lasting Graves disease. TCRdb itself ran the multiplex PCR reads through MiXCR, one entry per CDR3 protein. The data contain under 500,000 distinct CDR3 sequences, less than 25% of them singletons. The input for sequencing was peripheral blood mononuclear cells (PBMCs), taken when the disease was refractory, from a patient treated with antithyroid drugs. The receptor source for this set is a female donor with Graves disease. CDR3s include the opening cysteine and the closing phenylalanine or tryptophan. The D gene is left open where the match is weak. Some rows have no size entry. The others give once, few or many, or a class for an expanded clone.

j_gene,abundance,d_gene,v_gene,CDR3aa,CDR3nt
TRBJ2-5,many,TRBD1,TRBV5-6,CASSSYRDRALETQYF,TGTGCCAGCAGCTCTTACCGGGACAGGGCCTTGGAGACCCAGTACTTC
TRBJ2-2,few,NA,TRBV12-3/TRBV12-4,CASSTEDLDGELFF,TGTGCCAGCAGTACTGAGGACCTCGACGGGGAGCTGTTTTTT
TRBJ2-7,many,TRBD1,TRBV10-3,CAISGGQGADRFYEQYF,TGTGCCATCAGTGGGGGCCAGGGGGCGGATCGATTCTACGAGCAGTACTTC
TRBJ2-3,few,NA,TRBV11-2,CASSLDGASTDTQYF,TGTGCCAGCAGCTTAGATGGGGCGTCCACAGATACGCAGTATTTT
TRBJ2-2,many,TRBD2,TRBV6-2/TRBV6-3,CASSYASGRALPGELFF,TGTGCCAGCAGTTATGCTAGCGGGAGGGCCCTCCCCGGGGAGCTGTTTTTT
TRBJ2-7,many,TRBD1,TRBV12-3/TRBV12-4,CASSTDRVSSEQYF,TGTGCCAGCAGTACGGACAGGGTTTCGAGCGAGCAGTACTTC
TRBJ2-7,many,NA,TRBV12-3/TRBV12-4,CASSLAGLSYEQYF,TGTGCCAGCAGTTTAGCGGGACTCTCATACGAGCAGTACTTC
TRBJ1-1,few,TRBD1,TRBV19,CASSVTGGSAAFF,TGTGCCAGTAGTGTGACAGGGGGCTCCGCTGCTTTCTTT
TRBJ1-2,NA,NA,TRBV14,CASSLLTASGYTF,TGTGCCAGCAGCCTCCTGACAGCGTCTGGCTACACCTTC
TRBJ2-2,few,NA,TRBV19,CASSIGQTTGELFF,TGTGCCAGTAGTATCGGACAAACCACCGGGGAGCTGTTTTTT
TRBJ2-6,many,NA,TRBV6-1,CASRGEDVSAGANVLTF,TGTGCCAGCAGAGGGGAGGACGTCTCCGCTGGGGCCAACGTCCTGACTTTC
TRBJ2-7,many,TRBD2,TRBV7-8,CASSITSDSSYEQYF,TGTGCCAGCAGCATAACTAGCGATAGCTCCTACGAGCAGTACTTC
TRBJ2-5,NA,NA,TRBV5-1,CASRDVTQETQYF,TGCGCCAGCAGGGACGTAACCCAAGAGACCCAGTACTTC
TRBJ1-1,many,NA,TRBV5-1,CASSLDPVNTEAFF,TGTGCCAGCAGCTTAGACCCGGTCAACACTGAAGCTTTCTTT
TRBJ2-1,NA,TRBD2,TRBV13,CASSSSSGREEGEQFF,TGTGCCAGCAGCTCCTCTAGCGGGAGAGAAGAGGGTGAGCAGTTCTTC
TRBJ2-7,NA,NA,TRBV5-1,CASRDGSAGEQYF,TGCGCCAGCAGGGACGGATCAGCGGGCGAGCAGTACTTC
TRBJ1-2,few,NA,TRBV6-2/TRBV6-3,CASSRGEVGGYTF,TGTGCCAGCAGTCGGGGTGAAGTAGGCGGCTACACCTTC
TRBJ2-7,NA,NA,TRBV4-3,CASSHLPGLSYEQYF,TGCGCCAGCAGCCACCTACCGGGACTGTCCTACGAGCAGTACTTC
TRBJ2-2,NA,TRBD1,TRBV19,CASYRGTGELFF,TGTGCCTCCTACAGGGGGACCGGGGAGCTGTTTTTT
TRBJ1-2,medium-sized,TRBD1,TRBV5-5,CASSFSGGQGGGPSGYTF,TGTGCCAGCAGCTTCAGCGGGGGACAGGGAGGCGGGCCTTCTGGCTACACCTTC
TRBJ2-2,many,NA,TRBV11-2,CASSSPDVNTGELFF,TGTGCCAGCAGCTCACCGGACGTGAACACCGGGGAGCTGTTTTTT
TRBJ1-6,few,TRBD1,TRBV20-1,CSASNQGANSPLHF,TGCAGTGCTAGTAACCAGGGGGCGAATTCACCCCTCCACTTT